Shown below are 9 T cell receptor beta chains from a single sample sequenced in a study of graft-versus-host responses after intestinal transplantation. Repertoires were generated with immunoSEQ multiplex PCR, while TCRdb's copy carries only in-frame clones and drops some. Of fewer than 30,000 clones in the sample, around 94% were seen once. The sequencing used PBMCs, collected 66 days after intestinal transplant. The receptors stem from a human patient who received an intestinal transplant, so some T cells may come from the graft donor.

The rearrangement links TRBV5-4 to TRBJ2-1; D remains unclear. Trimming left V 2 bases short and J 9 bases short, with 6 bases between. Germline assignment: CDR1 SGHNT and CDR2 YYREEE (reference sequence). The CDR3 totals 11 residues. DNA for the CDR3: TGTGCCAGCAGCTTCTTAGGTGAGCAGTTCTTC. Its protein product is CASSFLGEQFF. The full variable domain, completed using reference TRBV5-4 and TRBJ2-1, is ETGVTQSPTHLIKTRGQQVTLRCSSQSGHNTVSWYQQALGQGPQFIFQYYREEENGRGNFPPRFSGLQFPNYSSELNVNALELDDSALYLCASSFLGEQFFGPGTRLTVL.

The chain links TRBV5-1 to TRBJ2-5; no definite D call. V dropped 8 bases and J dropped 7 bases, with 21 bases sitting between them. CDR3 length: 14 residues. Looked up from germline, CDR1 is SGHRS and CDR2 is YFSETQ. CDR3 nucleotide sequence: TGCGCCAGTTATCCCGGGTCCCAAAGTGGGACCCAGTACTTC. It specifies CASYPGSQSGTQYF.

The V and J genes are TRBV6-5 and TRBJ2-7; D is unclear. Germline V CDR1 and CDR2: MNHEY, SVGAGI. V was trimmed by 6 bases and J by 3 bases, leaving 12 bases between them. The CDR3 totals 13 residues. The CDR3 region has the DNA TGTGCCAGCAGGGTAAGATTGGGCTACGAGCAGTACTTC. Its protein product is CASRVRLGYEQYF.

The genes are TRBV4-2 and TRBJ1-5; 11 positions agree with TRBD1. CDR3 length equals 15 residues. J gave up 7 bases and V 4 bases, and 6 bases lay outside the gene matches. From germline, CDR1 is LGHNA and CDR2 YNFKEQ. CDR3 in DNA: TGTGCCAGCAGCCCCCGTGGGACAGGGGGGCAGCCCCAGCATTTT. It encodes CASSPRGTGGQPQHF.

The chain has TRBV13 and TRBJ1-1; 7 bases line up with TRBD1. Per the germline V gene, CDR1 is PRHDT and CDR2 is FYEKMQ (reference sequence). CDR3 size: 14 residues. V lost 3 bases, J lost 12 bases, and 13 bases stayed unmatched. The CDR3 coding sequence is TGTGCCAGCAGCTTGCCGAGTGTTGACAGGGCAACTTTCTTT. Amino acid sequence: CASSLPSVDRATFF.

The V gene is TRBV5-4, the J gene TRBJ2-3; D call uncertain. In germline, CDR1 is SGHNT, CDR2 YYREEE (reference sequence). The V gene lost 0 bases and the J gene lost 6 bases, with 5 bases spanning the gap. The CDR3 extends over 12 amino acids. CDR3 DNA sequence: TGTGCCAGCAGCTTGGCCGGGGATACGCAGTATTTT. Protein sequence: CASSLAGDTQYF.

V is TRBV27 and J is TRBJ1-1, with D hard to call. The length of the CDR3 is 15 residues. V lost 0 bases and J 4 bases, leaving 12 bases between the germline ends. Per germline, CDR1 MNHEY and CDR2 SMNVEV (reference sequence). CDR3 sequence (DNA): TGTGCCAGCAGTTTATCGAGATGGGGTAGCACTGAAGCTTTCTTT. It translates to CASSLSRWGSTEAFF.

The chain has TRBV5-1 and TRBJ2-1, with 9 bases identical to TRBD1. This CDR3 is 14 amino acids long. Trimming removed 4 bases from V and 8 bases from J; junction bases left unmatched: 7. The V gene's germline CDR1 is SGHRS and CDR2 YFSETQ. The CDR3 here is CASSPRDRDDEQFF. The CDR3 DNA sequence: TGCGCCAGCAGCCCCCGGGACAGGGACGATGAGCAGTTCTTC.

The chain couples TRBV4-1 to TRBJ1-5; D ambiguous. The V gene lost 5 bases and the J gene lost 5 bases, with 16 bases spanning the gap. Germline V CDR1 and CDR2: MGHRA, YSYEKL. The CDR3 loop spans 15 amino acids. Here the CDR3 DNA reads TGCGCCAGCAGCTGCATCATCGGTACAGATCAGCCCCAGCATTTT. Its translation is CASSCIIGTDQPQHF.